These 20 T cell receptor beta chains came from one sample sequenced in a study of blood T cell repertoires in COVID-19. Data came from immunoSEQ multiplex PCR; TCRdb stores just in-frame clones and leaves some out. The sample lists roughly 150,000 clones, approximately 90% occurring once. The sample consisted of peripheral blood. The source is a man aged 18 to 30 with acute or convalescent COVID-19.

This rearrangement joins TRBV6-6 to TRBJ1-1; the D gene is possibly TRBD1 (5 bases). CDR1 and CDR2 (germline): MNHNY, SVGAGI (reference sequence). Trimming took off 7 bases at V and 5 bases at J, with 11 bases between the two ends. The CDR3 length is 12 residues. The CDR3 loop reads CASTGGKTEAFF. In nucleotides, the CDR3 is TGTGCCAGCACGGGGGGGAAGACTGAAGCTTTCTTT.

The chain recombines TRBV3-1 (or the pseudogene TRBV3-2) with TRBJ1-1; D remains unclear. The germline gives CDR1 LGHDT, CDR2 YNNKEL (reference sequence). Trimming removed 1 base at V and 4 bases at J, with 10 bases between. The CDR3 has 14 residues. The CDR3 here is CASSQVRGGTEAFF. CDR3 nucleotide sequence: TGTGCCAGCAGCCAAGTCCGGGGAGGCACTGAAGCTTTCTTT.

The chain joins TRBV7-6 to TRBJ2-3; 7 nucleotides line up with TRBD2. Germline V gene sequence: CDR1 SGHVS, CDR2 FNYEAQ. With V trimmed by 5 bases and J by 5 bases, 16 bases remained unmatched. This CDR3 region has 17 residues. This chain's CDR3 is CASSASGGGAVRDTQYF. The CDR3 DNA follows: TGTGCCAGCAGCGCCTCGGGGGGAGGGGCGGTGAGAGATACGCAGTATTTT.

The J gene is TRBJ1-6, the V gene TRBV19, with D unresolved. V lost 6 bases and J 10 bases, leaving 13 bases between the germline ends. The length of the CDR3 is 13 residues. Per the germline V gene, CDR1 is LNHDA and CDR2 is SQIVND (reference sequence). The CDR3 sequence: CASSGGGESPLHF. Written as DNA, the CDR3 is TGTGCCAGTAGCGGCGGTGGTGAATCACCCCTCCACTTT.

The CDR3 nucleotides are TGTGCCAGCAGTGAAACGCGGGGAGAGGCGACTAGCAATCAGCCCCAGCATTTT. This encodes CASSETRGEATSNQPQHF. The genes are TRBV6-1 and TRBJ1-5; D uncertain. CDR1 and CDR2 from the germline V gene are MNHNS and SASEGT. CDR3 length equals 18 residues. V was trimmed by 2 bases and J by 0 bases, leaving 17 bases between them.

This clone appeared a few times. CDR3 sequence (DNA): TGTGCCAGCAGTCGGAACAGGGGGGACAATCAGCCCCAGCATTTT. Amino acid sequence: CASSRNRGDNQPQHF. The chain has TRBV27 and TRBJ1-5, with 8 bases that match TRBD1. J was trimmed by 3 bases and V by 5 bases; bases with no gene match: 6. Germline loops: CDR1 MNHEY, CDR2 SMNVEV (reference sequence). The CDR3 loop spans 15 amino acids.

The CDR3 loop is CASTSSQGLSEAFF. CDR3 DNA: TGTGCCAGCACCTCATCCCAGGGGCTCTCTGAAGCTTTCTTT. The chain uses TRBV6-5 and TRBJ1-1, with D perhaps matching TRBD1 (6 bases). Trimming shortened V by 7 bases and J by 6 bases, and 18 bases separated the two germline ends. In germline, CDR1 is MNHEY, CDR2 SVGAGI. This CDR3 contains 14 residues.

The V call is TRBV27, the J call TRBJ2-7; D uncertain. Germline V gene sequence: CDR1 MNHEY, CDR2 SMNVEV (reference sequence). This CDR3 contains 14 residues. Trimming left V 0 bases short and J 6 bases short, with 12 bases between. The CDR3 bases are TGTGCCAGCAGTTTATCGGGCTGGCCCCCCGAGCAGTACTTC. Translated: CASSLSGWPPEQYF.

The chain couples TRBV6-4 to TRBJ2-5, with a weak D call TRBD2 (5 bases). The V and J ends lost 4 bases and 5 bases respectively, with 23 bases between them. Germline-derived CDR1 and CDR2 are MRHNA and SNTAGT. This CDR3 region has 17 residues. CDR3 protein: CASSARLKPGKWETQYF. CDR3 coding DNA: TGTGCCAGCAGTGCCAGACTCAAACCGGGGAAATGGGAGACCCAGTACTTC.

The chain couples TRBV5-4 to TRBJ1-1; 10 bases match TRBD1. Germline V lookup: CDR1 SGHNT, CDR2 YYREEE (reference sequence). The CDR3 loop spans 15 amino acids. The J segment lost 1 base and the V segment lost 4 bases, leaving 4 bases of the junction unmatched. The CDR3 reads CASSQTGGWNTEAFF. As DNA, the CDR3 is TGTGCCAGCAGCCAGACAGGGGGCTGGAACACTGAAGCTTTCTTT.

This sequence joins TRBV5-1 and TRBJ1-6; 9 bases match TRBD1. Germline V gives CDR1 SGHRS, CDR2 YFSETQ. The length of the CDR3 is 14 residues. V lost 5 bases, J lost 7 bases, and 4 bases stayed unmatched. The CDR3 sequence is CASSPGQGNSPLHF. The CDR3 nucleotides read TGCGCCAGCAGTCCTGGACAGGGGAATTCACCCCTCCACTTT.

The gene calls are TRBV7-9 and TRBJ1-5, with TRBD1 as a possible D gene (6 bases). The germline CDR1 and CDR2 sequences are SEHNR and FQNEAQ (reference sequence). With 4 bases removed from V and 7 bases from J, the gap between germline ends came to 17 bases. The CDR3 totals 15 residues. The CDR3 spells CASSSLQGQEQPQHF. As DNA, the CDR3 is TGTGCCAGCAGCTCCCTACAGGGTCAAGAACAGCCCCAGCATTTT.

The V gene is TRBV5-1, the J gene TRBJ2-7; D perhaps matches TRBD2 (5 bases). The V gene's germline CDR1 is SGHRS and CDR2 YFSETQ. V lost 4 bases to trimming and J lost 5 bases, with 10 bases between them. The CDR3 runs to 12 residues. The CDR3 reads CASSPPGNEQYF. CDR3 sequence (DNA): TGCGCCAGCAGCCCCCCGGGGAACGAGCAGTACTTC.

V gene TRBV21-1 combines with J gene TRBJ1-5; whether TRBD1, the table's D call, matches the DNA was not checked. TRBV21-1 is given as a pseudogene. The CDR3 covers 14 residues. Written as DNA, the CDR3 is TGTGCCAGCAGCAAACGACAGGTGGATCAGCCCCAGCATTTT. This encodes CASSKRQVDQPQHF.

To note about this clone: Other DNA variants within this sample encode the same CDR3. The chain is built from TRBV5-6 and TRBJ2-5, with 10 nucleotides matching TRBD2. The junction had 10 bases not matched to a gene; V was cut back by 2 bases and J by 3 bases. Per germline, CDR1 SGHDT and CDR2 YYEEEE. CDR3 length: 17 residues. CDR3 sequence: CASSLFGGLAGEETQYF. In nucleotides, the CDR3 is TGTGCCAGCAGCTTATTCGGAGGGCTAGCGGGGGAAGAGACCCAGTACTTC.

The J gene is TRBJ2-1, the V gene TRBV30; 10 bases align to TRBD1. The V gene's germline CDR1 is GTSNPN and CDR2 SVGIG (reference sequence). J lost 7 bases, V lost 6 bases, and 9 bases had no gene match. The CDR3 contains 14 residues. In DNA form, the CDR3 reads TGTGCCTGTTCAACCGGGACAGGGGTGAATGAGCAGTTCTTC. Protein: CACSTGTGVNEQFF. Looking up the rest from reference TRBV30 and TRBJ2-1 gives the full variable domain: SQTIHQWPATLVQPVGSPLSLECTVEGTSNPNLYWYRQAAGRGLQLLFYSVGIGQISSEVPQNLSASRPQDRQFILSSKKLLLSDSGFYLCACSTGTGVNEQFFGPGTRLTVL.

The chain recombines TRBV5-1 with TRBJ2-7, with TRBD1 matching 9 bases. This CDR3 is 16 amino acids long. After removal of 3 bases from V and 1 base from J, the junction contained 8 bases not matched to a gene. Germline V gene lookup returns CDR1 SGHRS and CDR2 YFSETQ. The CDR3: CASSSRTGDLSYEQYF. The CDR3 DNA reads TGCGCCAGCAGCTCCCGGACAGGGGATCTGTCCTACGAGCAGTACTTC.

The chain employs TRBV5-1 and TRBJ1-1; D is undetermined. The germline gives CDR1 SGHRS, CDR2 YFSETQ. The CDR3 is 15 residues long. Trimming pared 2 bases from V and 1 base from J, leaving 12 bases between. In DNA, the CDR3 is TGCGCCAGCAGCTTTGGGCCTACAAGGAACACTGAAGCTTTCTTT. Protein sequence: CASSFGPTRNTEAFF.

The CDR3 is CASSLWNRGHSPLHF. In DNA, the CDR3 is TGTGCCAGCAGCTTGTGGAACAGGGGACATTCACCCCTCCACTTT. J is TRBJ1-6 and V is TRBV5-6; 7 bases align to TRBD1. J gave up 8 bases and V 1 base, and 6 bases lay outside the gene matches. The length of the CDR3 is 15 residues. In germline, CDR1 is SGHDT, CDR2 YYEEEE. Full variable domain (missing parts from reference TRBV5-6 and TRBJ1-6): DAGVTQSPTHLIKTRGQQVTLRCSPKSGHDTVSWYQQALGQGPQFIFQYYEEEERQRGNFPDRFSGHQFPNYSSELNVNALLLGDSALYLCASSLWNRGHSPLHFGNGTRLTVT.

V and J are TRBV7-6 and TRBJ2-1; TRBD2 agrees at 8 bases. With V trimmed by 1 base and J by 2 bases, 7 bases remained unmatched. CDR3 length: 17 amino acids. Per germline, CDR1 SGHVS and CDR2 FNYEAQ. The CDR3 DNA sequence: TGTGCCAGCAGCTTAGGCGGGGGGCTGGGGGCCTACAATGAGCAGTTCTTC. This sequence encodes CASSLGGGLGAYNEQFF. The variable domain in full, with the rest retrieved from reference TRBV7-6 and TRBJ2-1, is GAGVSQSPRYKVTKRGQDVALRCDPISGHVSLYWYRQALGQGPEFLTYFNYEAQQDKSGLPNDRFSAERPEGSISTLTIQRTEQRDSAMYRCASSLGGGLGAYNEQFFGPGTRLTVL.